The following is a TCR beta chain sequence with its context. Authors' data handling: Nucleated cell counts were estimated from reference gene primer amplification. Clones were read by immunoSEQ multiplex PCR, and TCRdb kept only the in-frame ones, dropping some. D and trimming come from the DNA, and the V and J calls and clone size come from that table. The data show more than 300,000 clones, about 89% seen once. The CDR3 has 14 residues. J gave up 2 bases and V 4 bases, and 5 bases lay outside the gene matches. The V gene's germline CDR1 is MNHEY and CDR2 SVGEGT. The data belong to a study of blood T cell repertoires in COVID-19. Study-wide context: Whether acute or convalescent, the COVID-19 samples came from the United States, Italy and Spain. T cells, B-cell-depleted T cells, or PBMCs supplied cDNA or gDNA.

Sequenced material: peripheral blood. The gene calls are TRBV6-2 or TRBV6-3 and TRBJ2-7, with 7 bases that match TRBD1. The source is a man between 18 and 35 years old who had recovered from COVID-19. Here the CDR3 DNA reads TGTGCCAGCAGTTCCGGGACAGCCCCCTACGAGCAGTACTTC. Translation gives CASSSGTAPYEQYF.